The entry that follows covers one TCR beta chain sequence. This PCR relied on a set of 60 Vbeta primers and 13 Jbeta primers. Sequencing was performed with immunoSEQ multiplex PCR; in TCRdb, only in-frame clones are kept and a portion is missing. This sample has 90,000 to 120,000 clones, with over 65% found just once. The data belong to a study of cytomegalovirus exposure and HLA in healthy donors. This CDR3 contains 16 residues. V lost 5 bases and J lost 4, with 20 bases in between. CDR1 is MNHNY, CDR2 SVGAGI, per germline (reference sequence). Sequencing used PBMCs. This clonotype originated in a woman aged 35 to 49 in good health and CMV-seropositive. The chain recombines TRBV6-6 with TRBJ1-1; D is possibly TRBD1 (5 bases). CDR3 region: CASSPGTGGWGTEAFF. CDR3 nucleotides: TGTGCCAGCAGTCCCGGGACCGGGGGTTGGGGCACTGAAGCTTTCTTT.